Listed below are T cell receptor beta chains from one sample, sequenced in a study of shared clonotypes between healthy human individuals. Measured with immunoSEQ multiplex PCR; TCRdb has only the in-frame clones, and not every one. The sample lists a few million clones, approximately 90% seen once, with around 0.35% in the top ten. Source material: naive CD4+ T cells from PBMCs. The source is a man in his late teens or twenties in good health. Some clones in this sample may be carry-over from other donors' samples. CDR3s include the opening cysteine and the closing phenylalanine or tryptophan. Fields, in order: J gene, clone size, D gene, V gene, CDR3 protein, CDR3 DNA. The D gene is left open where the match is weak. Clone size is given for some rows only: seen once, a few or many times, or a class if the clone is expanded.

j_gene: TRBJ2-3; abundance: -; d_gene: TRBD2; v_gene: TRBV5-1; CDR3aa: CASSTKPTSGRTDTQYF; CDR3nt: TGCGCCAGCAGCACCAAACCGACTAGCGGGAGAACAGATACGCAGTATTTT
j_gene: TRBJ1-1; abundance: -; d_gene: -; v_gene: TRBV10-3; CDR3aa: CATNLGVWDTEAFF; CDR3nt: TGTGCCACCAACCTGGGGGTCTGGGACACTGAAGCTTTCTTT
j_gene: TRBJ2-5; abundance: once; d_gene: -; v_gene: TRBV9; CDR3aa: CASNQNGMKETQYF; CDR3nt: TGTGCCAGCAACCAGAACGGTATGAAGGAGACCCAGTACTTC
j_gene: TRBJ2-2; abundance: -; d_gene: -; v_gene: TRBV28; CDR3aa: CASRIGGESTGELFF; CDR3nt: TGTGCCAGCAGAATCGGAGGGGAGAGCACCGGGGAGCTGTTTTTT
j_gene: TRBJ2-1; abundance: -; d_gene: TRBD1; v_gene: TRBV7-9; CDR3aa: CASSSGQNEQFF; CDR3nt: TGTGCCAGCAGCTCGGGACAGAATGAGCAGTTCTTC
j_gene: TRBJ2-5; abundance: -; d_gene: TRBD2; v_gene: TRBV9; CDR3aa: CASSGSGSTGETQYF; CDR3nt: TGTGCCAGCTCGGGTAGCGGGAGTACGGGAGAGACCCAGTACTTC
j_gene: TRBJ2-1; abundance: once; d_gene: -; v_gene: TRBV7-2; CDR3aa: CASSLSARVYNEQFF; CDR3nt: TGTGCCAGCAGCCTTAGCGCGAGGGTCTACAATGAGCAGTTCTTC
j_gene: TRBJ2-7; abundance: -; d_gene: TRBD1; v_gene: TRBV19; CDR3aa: CASSRRQGAIYEQYF; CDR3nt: TGTGCCAGTAGTCGACGACAGGGGGCTATCTACGAGCAGTACTTC
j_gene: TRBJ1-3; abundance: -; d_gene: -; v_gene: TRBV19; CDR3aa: CASSIWGKGVSGNTIYF; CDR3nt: TGTGCCAGTAGTATCTGGGGGAAAGGGGTCTCTGGAAACACCATATATTTT
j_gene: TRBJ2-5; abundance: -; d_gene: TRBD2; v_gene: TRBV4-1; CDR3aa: CASSQLGLAGNVPETQYF; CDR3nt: TGCGCCAGCAGCCAATTAGGACTAGCGGGAAACGTCCCAGAGACCCAGTACTTC
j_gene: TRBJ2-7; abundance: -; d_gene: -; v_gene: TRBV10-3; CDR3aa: CAISTRVAHSYEQYF; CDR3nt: TGTGCCATCAGTACCCGGGTCGCTCACTCCTACGAGCAGTACTTC
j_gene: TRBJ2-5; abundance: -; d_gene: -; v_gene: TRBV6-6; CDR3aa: CASTPTGAGVTQYF; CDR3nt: TGTGCCAGCACCCCTACAGGGGCGGGAGTGACCCAGTACTTC
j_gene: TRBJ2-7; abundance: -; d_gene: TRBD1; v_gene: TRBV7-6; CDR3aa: CASSPPPGQGAYEQYF; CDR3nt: TGTGCCAGCAGCCCGCCCCCGGGACAGGGCGCCTACGAGCAGTACTTC
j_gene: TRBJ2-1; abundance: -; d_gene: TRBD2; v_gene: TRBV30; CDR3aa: CACPGGSSYNEQFF; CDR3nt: TGTGCCTGCCCGGGGGGGAGCTCCTACAATGAGCAGTTCTTC
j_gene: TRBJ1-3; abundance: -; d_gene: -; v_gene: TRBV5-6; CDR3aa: CASSLGPGVTGNTIYF; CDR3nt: TGTGCCAGCAGCTTGGGGCCAGGGGTAACTGGAAACACCATATATTTT
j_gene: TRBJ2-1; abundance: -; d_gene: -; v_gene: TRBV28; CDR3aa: CASSRLGGLDYNEQFF; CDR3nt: TGTGCCAGCAGCCGCCTTGGAGGACTGGACTACAATGAGCAGTTCTTC
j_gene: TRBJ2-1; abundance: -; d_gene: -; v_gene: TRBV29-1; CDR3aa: CSVVGYLNEQFF; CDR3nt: TGCAGCGTGGTAGGGTATTTAAATGAGCAGTTCTTC
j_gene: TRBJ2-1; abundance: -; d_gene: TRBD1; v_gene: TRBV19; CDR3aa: CASSYEDRGYNEQFF; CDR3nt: TGTGCCAGTAGCTACGAGGACAGGGGCTACAATGAGCAGTTCTTC
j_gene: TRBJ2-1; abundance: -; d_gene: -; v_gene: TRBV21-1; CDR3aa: CASPYRVAEKGGTYNEQFF; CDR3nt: TGTGCCAGCCCCTACCGGGTAGCGGAGAAGGGGGGCACCTACAATGAGCAGTTCTTC
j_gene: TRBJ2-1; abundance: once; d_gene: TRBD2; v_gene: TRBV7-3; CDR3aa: CASSPESGRFGNEQFF; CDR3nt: TGTGCCAGCAGCCCGGAGAGCGGGAGGTTCGGCAATGAGCAGTTCTTC
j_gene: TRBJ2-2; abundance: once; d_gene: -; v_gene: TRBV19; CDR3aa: CASSVQGQAGELFF; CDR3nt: TGTGCCAGTAGTGTACAGGGTCAGGCCGGGGAGCTGTTTTTT
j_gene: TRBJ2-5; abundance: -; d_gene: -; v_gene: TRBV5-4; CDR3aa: CASSRRYQETQYF; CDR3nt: TGTGCCAGCAGCCGTCGATACCAAGAGACCCAGTACTTC
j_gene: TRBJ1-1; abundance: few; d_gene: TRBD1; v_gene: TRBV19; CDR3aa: CASSRDRGSWNTEAFF; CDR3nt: TGTGCCAGTAGTCGGGACAGGGGGTCTTGGAACACTGAAGCTTTCTTT
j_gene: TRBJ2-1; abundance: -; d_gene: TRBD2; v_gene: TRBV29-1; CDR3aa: CSVARLAGTYNEQFF; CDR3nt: TGCAGCGTTGCTCGACTAGCGGGGACCTACAATGAGCAGTTCTTC
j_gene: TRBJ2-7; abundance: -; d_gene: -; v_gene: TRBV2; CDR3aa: CASSESASIGYEQYF; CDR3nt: TGTGCCAGCAGTGAATCGGCGTCGATCGGCTACGAGCAGTACTTC
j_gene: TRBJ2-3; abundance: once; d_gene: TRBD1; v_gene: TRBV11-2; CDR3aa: CASSKTGVGTDTQYF; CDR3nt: TGTGCCAGCAGCAAAACAGGGGTGGGCACAGATACGCAGTATTTT
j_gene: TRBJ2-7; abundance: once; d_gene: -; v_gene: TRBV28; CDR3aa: CASESSNAYEQYF; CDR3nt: TGTGCCAGCGAATCGTCGAATGCCTACGAGCAGTACTTC
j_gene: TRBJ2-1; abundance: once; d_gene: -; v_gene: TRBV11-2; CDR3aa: CASSLFPALDGSSYNEQFF; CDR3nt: TGTGCCAGCAGCTTATTCCCCGCCCTTGACGGGAGCTCCTACAATGAGCAGTTCTTC
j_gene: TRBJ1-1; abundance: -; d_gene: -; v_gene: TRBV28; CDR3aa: CASSGWRGMMDEAFF; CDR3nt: TGTGCCAGCAGTGGCTGGAGGGGAATGATGGATGAAGCTTTCTTT
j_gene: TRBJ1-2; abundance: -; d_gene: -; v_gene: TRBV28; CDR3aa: CASSGNGGGGYTF; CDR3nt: TGTGCCAGCAGTGGGAATGGGGGTGGTGGCTACACCTTC
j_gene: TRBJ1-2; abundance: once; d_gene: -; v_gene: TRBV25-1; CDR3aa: CASSSSGGHYGYTF; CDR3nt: TGTGCCAGCAGTTCCAGCGGAGGACATTATGGCTACACCTTC
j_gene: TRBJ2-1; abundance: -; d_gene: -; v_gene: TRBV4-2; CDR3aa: CASSQDSAEQFF; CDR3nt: TGTGCCAGCAGCCAAGATTCCGCAGAGCAGTTCTTC
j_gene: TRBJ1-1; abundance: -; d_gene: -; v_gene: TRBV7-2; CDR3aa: CASSLVQGPTEAFF; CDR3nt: TGTGCCAGCAGCTTAGTTCAGGGACCCACTGAAGCTTTCTTT
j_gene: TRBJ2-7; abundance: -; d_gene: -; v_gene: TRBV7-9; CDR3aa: CASSLAIWGNYEQYF; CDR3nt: TGTGCCAGCAGCTTAGCGATTTGGGGGAATTACGAGCAGTACTTC
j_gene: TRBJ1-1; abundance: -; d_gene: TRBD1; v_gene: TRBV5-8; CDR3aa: CASSHSGTGARNTEAFF; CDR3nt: TGTGCCAGCAGCCACTCCGGGACAGGGGCGAGGAACACTGAAGCTTTCTTT
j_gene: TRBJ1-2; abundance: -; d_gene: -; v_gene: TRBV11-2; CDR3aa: CASSLGGSNYGYTF; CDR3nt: TGTGCCAGCAGCTTAGGGGGCAGTAACTATGGCTACACCTTC
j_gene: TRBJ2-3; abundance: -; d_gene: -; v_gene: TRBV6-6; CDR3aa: CASSYRGSTDTQYF; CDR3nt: TGTGCCAGCAGCTACCGCGGCAGCACAGATACGCAGTATTTT
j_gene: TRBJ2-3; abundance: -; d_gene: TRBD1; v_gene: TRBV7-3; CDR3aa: CASSSGQGRRDTQYF; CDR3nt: TGTGCCAGCAGCTCTGGACAGGGTCGCAGAGATACGCAGTATTTT
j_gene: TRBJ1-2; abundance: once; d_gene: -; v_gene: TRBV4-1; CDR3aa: CASSPPSNYGYTF; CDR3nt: TGCGCCAGCAGCCCCCCCTCCAACTATGGCTACACCTTC
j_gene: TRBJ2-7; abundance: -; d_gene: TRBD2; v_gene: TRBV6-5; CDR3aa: CASSYPTSGSSYEQYF; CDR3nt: TGTGCCAGCAGTTACCCCACTAGCGGGAGCTCCTACGAGCAGTACTTC
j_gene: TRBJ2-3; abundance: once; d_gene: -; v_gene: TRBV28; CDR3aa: CASTPFAPGLAWSTDTQYF; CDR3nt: TGTGCCAGCACCCCGTTCGCCCCGGGGCTAGCGTGGTCCACAGATACGCAGTATTTT
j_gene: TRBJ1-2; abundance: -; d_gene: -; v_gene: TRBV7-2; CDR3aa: CASSLHGGFYGYTF; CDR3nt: TGTGCCAGCAGCCTTCATGGGGGCTTCTATGGCTACACCTTC
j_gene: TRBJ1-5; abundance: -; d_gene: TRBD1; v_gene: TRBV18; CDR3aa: CASSPRRTGEDNQPQHF; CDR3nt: TGTGCCAGCTCACCTCGCAGGACAGGGGAGGACAATCAGCCCCAGCATTTT
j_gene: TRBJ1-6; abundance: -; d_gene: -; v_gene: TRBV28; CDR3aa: CASSSPETLYSPLHF; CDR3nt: TGTGCCAGCAGTTCCCCTGAAACATTATATTCACCCCTCCACTTT
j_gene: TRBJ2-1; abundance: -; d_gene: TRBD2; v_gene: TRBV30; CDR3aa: CAWSLLASGSYNEQFF; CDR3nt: TGTGCCTGGAGCCTACTAGCGTCAGGCTCCTACAATGAGCAGTTCTTC
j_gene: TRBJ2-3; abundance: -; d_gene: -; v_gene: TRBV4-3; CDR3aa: CASSQELTWADTQYF; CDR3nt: TGCGCCAGCAGCCAAGAACTGACTTGGGCAGATACGCAGTATTTT
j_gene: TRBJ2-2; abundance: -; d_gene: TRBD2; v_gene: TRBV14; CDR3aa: CASSHGLALNTGELFF; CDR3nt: TGTGCCAGCAGCCACGGACTAGCGCTGAACACCGGGGAGCTGTTTTTT
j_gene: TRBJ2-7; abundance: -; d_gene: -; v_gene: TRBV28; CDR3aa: CASSTGGRAPKEQYF; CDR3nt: TGTGCCAGCAGCACAGGGGGGAGGGCCCCTAAGGAGCAGTACTTC
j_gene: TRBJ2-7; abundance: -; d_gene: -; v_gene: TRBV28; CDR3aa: CASSLGTPLIPEQYF; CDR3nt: TGTGCCAGCAGCCTTGGGACCCCCCTGATTCCTGAGCAGTACTTC
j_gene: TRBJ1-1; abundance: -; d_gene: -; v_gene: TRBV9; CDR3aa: CASSATANTEAFF; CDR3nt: TGTGCCAGCAGCGCGACGGCGAACACTGAAGCTTTCTTT
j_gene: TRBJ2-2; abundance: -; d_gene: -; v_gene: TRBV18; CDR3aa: CASSPRQARSDTGELFF; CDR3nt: TGTGCCAGCTCACCGAGACAGGCCCGCTCGGACACCGGGGAGCTGTTTTTT
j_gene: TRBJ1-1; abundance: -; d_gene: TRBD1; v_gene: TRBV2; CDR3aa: CASSPDLGQANTEAFF; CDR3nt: TGTGCCAGCAGTCCCGACCTCGGACAGGCGAACACTGAAGCTTTCTTT
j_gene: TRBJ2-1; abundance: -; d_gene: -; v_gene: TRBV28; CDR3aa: CASSSPAGLHNEQFF; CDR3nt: TGTGCCAGCAGTTCGCCCGCGGGACTTCACAATGAGCAGTTCTTC
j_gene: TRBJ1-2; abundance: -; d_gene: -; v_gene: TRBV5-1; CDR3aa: CASSLTPDSYGYTF; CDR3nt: TGCGCCAGCAGCCTTACCCCGGACAGCTATGGCTACACCTTC
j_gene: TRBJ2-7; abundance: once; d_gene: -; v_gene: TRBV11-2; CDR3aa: CASSLIARQGSSYEQYF; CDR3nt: TGTGCCAGCAGCTTAATCGCTCGGCAGGGAAGCTCCTACGAGCAGTACTTC
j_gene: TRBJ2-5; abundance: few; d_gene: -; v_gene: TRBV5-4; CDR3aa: CASSSPQGGQETQYF; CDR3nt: TGTGCCAGCAGCTCCCCACAGGGAGGTCAAGAGACCCAGTACTTC